This TCR beta chain was recovered during a study of blood T cells in healthy people across ages. CDR1 and CDR2 (germline): MDHEN, SYDVKM. This CDR3 is built from 13 residues. About this clonotype: Germline and junction disagree at one end, which may indicate a read error.

The use of a sample-barcoded 5' primer and a J-beta primer mix characterized a second PCR of roughly 7 to 12 cycles. TCRdb reprocessed the 5' RACE reads via MiXCR and lists one record per CDR3 protein. Seen here are 600,000 to 800,000 distinct CDR3 sequences, around 21% observed once, and the top ten hold roughly 3.4%. The source is a man in his 70s in good health. The V call is TRBV28, the J call TRBJ2-3, with D perhaps given as TRBD1 or TRBD2 (5 bases each). What was sequenced was blood. CDR3 loop: CASSSRGTDTRYF. CDR3 nucleotide sequence: TGTGCCAGCAGCTCGAGGGGCACAGATACGCGGTATTTT.